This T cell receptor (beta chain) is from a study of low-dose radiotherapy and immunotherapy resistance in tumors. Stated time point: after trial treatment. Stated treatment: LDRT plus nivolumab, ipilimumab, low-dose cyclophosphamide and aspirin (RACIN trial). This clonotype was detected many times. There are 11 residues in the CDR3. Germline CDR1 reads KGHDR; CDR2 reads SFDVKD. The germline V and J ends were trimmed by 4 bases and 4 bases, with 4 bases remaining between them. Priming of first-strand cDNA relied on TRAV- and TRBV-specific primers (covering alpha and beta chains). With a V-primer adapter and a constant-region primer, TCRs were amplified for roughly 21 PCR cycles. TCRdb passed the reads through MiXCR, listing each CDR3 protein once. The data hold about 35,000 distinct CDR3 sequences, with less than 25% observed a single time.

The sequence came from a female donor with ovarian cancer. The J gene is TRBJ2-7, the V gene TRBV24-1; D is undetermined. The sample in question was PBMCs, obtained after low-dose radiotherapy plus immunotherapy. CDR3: CATSEAYEQYF. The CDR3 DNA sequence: TGTGCCACCAGTGAGGCTTACGAGCAGTACTTC.